These 15 T cell receptor beta chains were sequenced from one sample in a study of PD-1 blockade in classical Hodgkin lymphoma. Assay: immunoSEQ multiplex PCR; the TCRdb copy retains only in-frame clones and omits some. This sample has almost 95,000 clones, with nearly 85% found just once. Sample time point: cycle 4 day 1 (C4D1), after 6 weeks of nivolumab. With no exception, relapse followed autologous stem cell transplantation in all patients, and brentuximab vedotin exposure varied. The source was peripheral blood mononuclear cells (PBMCs), collected before the fourth cycle of nivolumab. The receptors were sampled from a human donor with classical Hodgkin lymphoma.

The sample holds one count of this clone. The chain uses TRBV5-1 and TRBJ2-1; 8 bases map to TRBD2. The J segment lost 0 bases and the V segment lost 2 bases, leaving 7 bases of the junction unmatched. Germline V gene data show CDR1 as SGHRS and CDR2 as YFSETQ. This CDR3 has 17 residues. The CDR3 coding sequence is TGCGCCAGCAGCTTTGAACTAGCGGTGAGCTCCTACAATGAGCAGTTCTTC. Amino acid sequence: CASSFELAVSSYNEQFF. The whole variable domain, remainder taken from reference TRBV5-1 and TRBJ2-1, is KAGVTQTPRYLIKTRGQQVTLSCSPISGHRSVSWYQQTPGQGLQFLFEYFSETQRNKGNFPGRFSGRQFSNSRSEMNVSTLELGDSALYLCASSFELAVSSYNEQFFGPGTRLTVL.

The chain couples TRBV4-3 to TRBJ1-2, with no clear D. Germline CDR1 and CDR2: LGHNA and YSLEER. This CDR3 is 14 amino acids long. Between the trimmed V and J ends, which lost 2 bases and 2 bases, there was a span of 9 bases. The CDR3 DNA reads as TGCGCCAGCAGCCAAATCTCAGGAAACTATGGCTACACCTTC. Its protein is CASSQISGNYGYTF.

This chain joins TRBV5-8 and TRBJ2-1; D is unclear. Germline lookup yields CDR1 SGHTS and CDR2 YDEGEE. The CDR3 totals 13 residues. V lost 2 bases to trimming and J lost 4 bases, with 7 bases between them. The CDR3: CASSFGQYNEQFF. CDR3 nucleotides: TGTGCCAGCAGCTTTGGTCAGTACAATGAGCAGTTCTTC.

This rearrangement joins TRBV29-1 to TRBJ2-7; D may be TRBD1 (6 bases). There are 12 residues in the CDR3. Per the germline V gene, CDR1 is SQVTM and CDR2 is ANQGSEA. Deletions cut 4 bases from V and 2 bases from J, with 9 bases between. The CDR3 here is CSVGPGAYEQYF. CDR3 DNA: TGCAGCGTTGGGCCAGGGGCCTACGAGCAGTACTTC.

The V call is TRBV5-4, the J call TRBJ2-2, with TRBD2 identical over 10 bases. The CDR3 sequence is 16 residues long. Trimming cost V 4 bases and J 4 bases; bases outside gene matches: 7. From germline, CDR1 is SGHNT and CDR2 YYREEE (reference sequence). For the CDR3, the DNA is TGTGCCAGCAGCCATAGCGGGAGGTCTGTCACCGGGGAGCTGTTTTTT. Protein sequence: CASSHSGRSVTGELFF.

The chain is built from TRBV9 and TRBJ2-1; 7 bases fit TRBD2. J was trimmed by 5 bases and V by 2 bases; bases with no gene match: 7. Germline V gene data show CDR1 as SGDLS and CDR2 as YYNGEE. There are 15 residues in the CDR3. In DNA, the CDR3 is TGTGCCAGCAGCGTGGGCGGGAGTAGGGACAATGAGCAGTTCTTC. Amino acids: CASSVGGSRDNEQFF.

The chain joins TRBV27 to TRBJ2-3, with unresolved D. V was clipped by 3 bases and J by 8 bases, with 18 bases between them. This CDR3 has 15 residues. CDR1 MNHEY and CDR2 SMNVEV come from the germline V gene (reference sequence). Here the CDR3 DNA reads TGTGCCAGCAGTTTTAGTAGGCTCTCCGTGGTTACGCAGTATTTT. Its translation: CASSFSRLSVVTQYF.

This sequence joins TRBV25-1 and TRBJ1-1; TRBD1 agrees at 8 bases. The CDR3 is made up of 14 amino acids. From germline, CDR1 is MGHDK and CDR2 SYGVNS. The J segment lost 4 bases and the V segment lost 7 bases, leaving 8 bases of the junction unmatched. The CDR3 loop reads CASTQRDRGTEAFF. The CDR3 DNA follows: TGTGCCAGCACCCAGCGAGACAGGGGCACTGAAGCTTTCTTT.

The chain is built from TRBV6-7 and TRBJ2-7, with 15 bases matching TRBD2. TRBV6-7 is noted as an ORF with a role that remains uncertain. The CDR3 length is 18 residues. V shed 6 bases and J 0 bases; nucleotides not matched to a gene: 9. CDR3 region: CASRTGTSGRSSSYEQYF. DNA for the CDR3: TGTGCCAGCAGAACCGGGACTAGCGGGAGGTCTAGCTCCTACGAGCAGTACTTC.

V gene TRBV28 combines with J gene TRBJ1-5; D is unresolved. The CDR3 extends over 15 amino acids. V gave up 1 base and J gave up 9 bases, with 16 bases separating them. The germline gives CDR1 MDHEN, CDR2 SYDVKM. CDR3 sequence reads: CASSLLGWSELPQHF. CDR3 sequence (DNA): TGTGCCAGCAGTTTATTAGGTTGGAGTGAGTTGCCCCAGCATTTT. The whole variable domain, remainder taken from reference TRBV28 and TRBJ1-5, is DVKVTQSSRYLVKRTGEKVFLECVQDMDHENMFWYRQDPGLGLRLIYFSYDVKMKEKGDIPEGYSVSREKKERFSLILESASTNQTSMYLCASSLLGWSELPQHFGDGTRLSIL.

This clone was recorded once. The genes are TRBV5-1 and TRBJ2-3, with TRBD2 matching over 9 bases. This CDR3 has 15 amino acids. The J segment lost 2 bases and the V segment lost 5 bases, leaving 6 bases of the junction unmatched. The V gene's germline CDR1 is SGHRS and CDR2 YFSETQ. As DNA, the CDR3 is TGCGCCAGCAGGATTGCGGGAGGGTCCACAGATACGCAGTATTTT. This encodes CASRIAGGSTDTQYF.

In DNA, the CDR3 is TGTGCCAGCAGTGTACAGGCCTATCAGTTGGAGACCCAGTACTTC. Translation gives CASSVQAYQLETQYF. The rearrangement links TRBV2 to TRBJ2-5, with D possibly matching TRBD1 (5 bases). Germline V lookup: CDR1 SNHLY, CDR2 FYNNEI. This CDR3 has 15 residues. Trimming removed 4 bases from V and 5 bases from J, with 17 bases in between.

The J gene is TRBJ1-1, the V gene TRBV5-1; D is ambiguous. The ends were cut back, 4 bases at V and 1 base at J, with 11 bases in the middle. The CDR3 covers 14 residues. The germline gives CDR1 SGHRS, CDR2 YFSETQ. The CDR3 nucleotides are TGCGCCAGCAGCCCGCTACCCGGGAACACTGAAGCTTTCTTT. It codes for CASSPLPGNTEAFF.

This rearrangement joins TRBV27 to TRBJ2-7, with unresolved D. This CDR3 contains 13 residues. Germline CDR1 is MNHEY and CDR2 is SMNVEV (reference sequence). V gave up 6 bases and J gave up 2 bases, with 11 bases separating them. CDR3 sequence (DNA): TGTGCCAGCAGCCTACCCAATACCTACGAGCAGTACTTC. Its translation is CASSLPNTYEQYF.

The chain links TRBV11-2 to TRBJ2-4; D gene ambiguous. Germline values: CDR1 SGHAT, CDR2 FQNNGV. V dropped 5 bases and J dropped 4 bases, with 12 bases sitting between them. The CDR3 is 14 residues long. CDR3 sequence reads: CASSTGPGKNIQYF. The CDR3 DNA reads as TGTGCCAGCAGCACTGGCCCCGGGAAAAACATTCAGTACTTC.